This T cell receptor (beta chain) stems from a study of OX40 agonist ivuxolimab in advanced cancers. About the study: Dose-escalation patients were diagnosed with hepatocellular carcinoma, melanoma, renal cell cancer or head and neck cancer. General study findings and limits: Average numbers of expanded clones were greater in CD8+ T cells than in CD4+. Some patients who did not respond also had low normalized T-cell clonal expansion.

The CDR3 sequence is 15 residues long. The germline gives CDR1 SGHNT, CDR2 YYREEE (reference sequence). V was pared by 4 bases and J by 5 bases, with 16 bases between. Concerning this clone: No antigen is known for it.

Data came from immunoSEQ multiplex PCR; TCRdb stores just in-frame clones and leaves some out. The sample contains about 34,000 clones, 85% to 95% of which appear only once. This sample comprised CD4+ or CD8+ T cells sorted from blood, obtained in a trial of the OX40 agonist ivuxolimab. The TCR sequence derives from an adult with an advanced solid tumor such as melanoma, head and neck, liver or kidney cancer. The V gene is TRBV5-4, the J gene TRBJ1-3, with D perhaps matching TRBD1 (5 bases). CDR3 in amino acids: CASSREGFGRNTIYF. As DNA, the CDR3 is TGTGCCAGCAGCCGGGAGGGGTTTGGAAGAAACACCATATATTTT.